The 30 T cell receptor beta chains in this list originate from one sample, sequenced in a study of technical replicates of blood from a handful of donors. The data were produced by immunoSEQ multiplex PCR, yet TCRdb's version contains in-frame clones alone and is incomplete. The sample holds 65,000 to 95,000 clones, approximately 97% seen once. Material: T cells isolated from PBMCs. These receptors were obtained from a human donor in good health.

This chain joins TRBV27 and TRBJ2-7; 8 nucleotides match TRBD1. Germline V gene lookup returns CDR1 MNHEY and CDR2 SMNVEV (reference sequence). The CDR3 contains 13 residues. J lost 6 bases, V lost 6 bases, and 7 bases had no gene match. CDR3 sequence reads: CASRDLRGREQYF. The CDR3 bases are TGTGCCAGCAGGGACCTCAGGGGGCGCGAGCAGTACTTC.

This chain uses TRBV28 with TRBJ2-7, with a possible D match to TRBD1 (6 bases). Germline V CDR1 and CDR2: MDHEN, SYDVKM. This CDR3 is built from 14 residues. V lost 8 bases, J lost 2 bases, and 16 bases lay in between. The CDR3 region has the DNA TGTGCCAGCCATAATACAGGGAACCCCTACGAGCAGTACTTC. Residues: CASHNTGNPYEQYF.

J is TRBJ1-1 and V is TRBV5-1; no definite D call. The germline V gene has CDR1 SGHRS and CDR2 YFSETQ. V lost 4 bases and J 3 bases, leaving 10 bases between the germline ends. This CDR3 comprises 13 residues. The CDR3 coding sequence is TGCGCCAGCAGCCTCACACAGTACACTGAAGCTTTCTTT. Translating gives CASSLTQYTEAFF.

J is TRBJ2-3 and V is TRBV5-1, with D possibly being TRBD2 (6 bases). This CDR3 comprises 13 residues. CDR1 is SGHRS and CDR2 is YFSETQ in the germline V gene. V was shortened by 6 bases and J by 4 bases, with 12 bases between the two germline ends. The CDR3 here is CASTTSGADTQYF. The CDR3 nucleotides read TGCGCCAGCACCACTTCGGGGGCAGATACGCAGTATTTT. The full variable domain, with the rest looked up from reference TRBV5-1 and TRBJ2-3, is KAGVTQTPRYLIKTRGQQVTLSCSPISGHRSVSWYQQTPGQGLQFLFEYFSETQRNKGNFPGRFSGRQFSNSRSEMNVSTLELGDSALYLCASTTSGADTQYFGPGTRLTVL.

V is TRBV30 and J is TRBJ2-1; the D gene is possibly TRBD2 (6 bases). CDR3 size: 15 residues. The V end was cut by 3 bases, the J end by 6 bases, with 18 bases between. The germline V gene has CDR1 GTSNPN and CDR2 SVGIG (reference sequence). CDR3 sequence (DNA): TGTGCCTGGAGCCGCCTACTATCAGCGGGCAATGAGCAGTTCTTC. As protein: CAWSRLLSAGNEQFF.

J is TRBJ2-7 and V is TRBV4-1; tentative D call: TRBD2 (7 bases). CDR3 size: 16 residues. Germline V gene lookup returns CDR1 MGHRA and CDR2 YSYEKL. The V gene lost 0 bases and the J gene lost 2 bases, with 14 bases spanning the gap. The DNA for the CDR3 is TGCGCCAGCAGCCAAGATGCCGGCGGGGGCACCTACGAGCAGTACTTC. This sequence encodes CASSQDAGGGTYEQYF.

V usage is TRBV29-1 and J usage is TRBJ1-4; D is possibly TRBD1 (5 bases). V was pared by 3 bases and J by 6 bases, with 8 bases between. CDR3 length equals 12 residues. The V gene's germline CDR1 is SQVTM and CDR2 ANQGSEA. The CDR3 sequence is CSVDKGDEKLFF. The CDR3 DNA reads TGCAGCGTTGACAAAGGGGATGAAAAACTGTTTTTT.

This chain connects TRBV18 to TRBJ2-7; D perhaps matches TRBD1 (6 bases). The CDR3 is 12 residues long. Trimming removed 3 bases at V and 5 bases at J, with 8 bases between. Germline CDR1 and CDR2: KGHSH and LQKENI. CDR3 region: CASSPGANEQYF. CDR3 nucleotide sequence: TGTGCCAGCTCACCGGGGGCTAACGAGCAGTACTTC.

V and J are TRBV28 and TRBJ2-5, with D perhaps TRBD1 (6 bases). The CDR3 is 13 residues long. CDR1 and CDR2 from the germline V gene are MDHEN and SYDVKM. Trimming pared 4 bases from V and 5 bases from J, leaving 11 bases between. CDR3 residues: CASSSTGWETQYF. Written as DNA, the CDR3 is TGTGCCAGCAGTTCAACAGGGTGGGAGACCCAGTACTTC.

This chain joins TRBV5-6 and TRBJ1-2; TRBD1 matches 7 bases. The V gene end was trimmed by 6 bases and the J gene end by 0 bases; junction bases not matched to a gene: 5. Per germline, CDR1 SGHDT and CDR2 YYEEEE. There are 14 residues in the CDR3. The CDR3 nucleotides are TGTGCCAGCACGACAGGGAGGTCTAACTATGGCTACACCTTC. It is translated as CASTTGRSNYGYTF.

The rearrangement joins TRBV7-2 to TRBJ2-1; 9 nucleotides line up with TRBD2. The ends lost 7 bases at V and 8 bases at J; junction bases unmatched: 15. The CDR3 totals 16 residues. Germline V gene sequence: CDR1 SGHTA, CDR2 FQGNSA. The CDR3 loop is CASIKTSGQEFYEQFF. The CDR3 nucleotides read TGTGCCAGCATCAAAACTAGCGGGCAGGAGTTCTATGAGCAGTTCTTC.

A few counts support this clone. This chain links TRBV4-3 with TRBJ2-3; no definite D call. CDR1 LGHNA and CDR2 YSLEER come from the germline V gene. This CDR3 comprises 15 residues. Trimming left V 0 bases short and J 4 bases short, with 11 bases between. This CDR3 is CASSQDQRRPDTQYF. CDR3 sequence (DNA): TGCGCCAGCAGCCAAGACCAGAGGCGCCCAGATACGCAGTATTTT.

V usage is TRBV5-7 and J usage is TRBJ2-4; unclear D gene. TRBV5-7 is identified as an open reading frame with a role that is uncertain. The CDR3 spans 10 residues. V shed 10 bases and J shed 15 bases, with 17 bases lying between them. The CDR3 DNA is TGTGCCGGAACCAGACTGTGTCCGTACTTC. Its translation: CAGTRLCPYF.

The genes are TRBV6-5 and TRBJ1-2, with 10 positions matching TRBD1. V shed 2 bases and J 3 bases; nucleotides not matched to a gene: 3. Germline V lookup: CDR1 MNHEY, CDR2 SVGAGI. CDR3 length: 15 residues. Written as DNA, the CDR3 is TGTGCCAGCAGTTACACCGGGACAGGGGACTATGGCTACACCTTC. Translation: CASSYTGTGDYGYTF.

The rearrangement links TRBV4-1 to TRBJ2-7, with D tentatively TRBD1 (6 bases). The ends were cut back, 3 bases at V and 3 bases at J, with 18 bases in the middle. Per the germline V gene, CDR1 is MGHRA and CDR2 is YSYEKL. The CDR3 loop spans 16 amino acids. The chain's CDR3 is CASSHLQGQGHYEQYF. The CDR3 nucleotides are TGCGCCAGCAGCCACCTTCAGGGCCAGGGGCACTACGAGCAGTACTTC.

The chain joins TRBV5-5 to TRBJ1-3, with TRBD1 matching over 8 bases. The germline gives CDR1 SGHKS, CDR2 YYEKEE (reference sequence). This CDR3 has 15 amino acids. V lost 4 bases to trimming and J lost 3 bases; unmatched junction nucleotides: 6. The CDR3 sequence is CASSPRQGHGNTIYF. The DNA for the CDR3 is TGTGCCAGCAGCCCTAGACAGGGGCATGGAAACACCATATATTTT.

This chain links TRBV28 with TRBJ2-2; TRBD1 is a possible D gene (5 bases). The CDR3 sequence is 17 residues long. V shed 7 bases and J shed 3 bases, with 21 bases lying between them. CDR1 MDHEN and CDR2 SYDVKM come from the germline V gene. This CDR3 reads CASTPLGQGIYTGELFF. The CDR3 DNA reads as TGTGCCAGCACTCCGCTAGGCCAGGGAATTTACACCGGGGAGCTGTTTTTT.

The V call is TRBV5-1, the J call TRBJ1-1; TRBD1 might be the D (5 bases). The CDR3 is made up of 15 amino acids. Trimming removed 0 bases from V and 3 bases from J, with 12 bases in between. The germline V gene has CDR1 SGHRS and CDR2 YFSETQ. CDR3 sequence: CASSLVEQAYTEAFF. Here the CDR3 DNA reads TGCGCCAGCAGCTTGGTGGAACAGGCTTACACTGAAGCTTTCTTT.

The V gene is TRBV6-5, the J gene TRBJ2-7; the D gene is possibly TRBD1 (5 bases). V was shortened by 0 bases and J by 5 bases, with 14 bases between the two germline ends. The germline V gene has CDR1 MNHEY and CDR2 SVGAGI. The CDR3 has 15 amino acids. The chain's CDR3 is CASSYSAGPPDEQYF. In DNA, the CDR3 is TGTGCCAGCAGTTACTCGGCAGGGCCTCCCGACGAGCAGTACTTC.

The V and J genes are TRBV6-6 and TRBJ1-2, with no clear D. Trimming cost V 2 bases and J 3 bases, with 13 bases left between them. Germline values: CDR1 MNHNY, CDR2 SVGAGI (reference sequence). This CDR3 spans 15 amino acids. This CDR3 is CASSYEGTPDYGYTF. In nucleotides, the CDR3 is TGTGCCAGCAGTTACGAGGGCACCCCGGACTATGGCTACACCTTC.

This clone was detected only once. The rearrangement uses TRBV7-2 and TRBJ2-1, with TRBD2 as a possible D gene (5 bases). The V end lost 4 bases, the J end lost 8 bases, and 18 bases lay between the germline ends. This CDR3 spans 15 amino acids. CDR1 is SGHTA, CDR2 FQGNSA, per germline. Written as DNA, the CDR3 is TGTGCCAGCAGCTCTCCCCGGACTGTTTTTGATGAGCAGTTCTTC. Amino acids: CASSSPRTVFDEQFF.

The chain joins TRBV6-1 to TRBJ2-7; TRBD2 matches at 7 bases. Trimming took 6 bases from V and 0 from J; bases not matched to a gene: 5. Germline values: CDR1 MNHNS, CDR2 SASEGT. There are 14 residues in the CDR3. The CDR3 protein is CASRREGLSYEQYF. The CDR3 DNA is TGTGCCAGCAGGAGGGAGGGTCTCTCCTACGAGCAGTACTTC.

The CDR3 sequence is CASSLATGDEQYF. For the CDR3, the DNA is TGTGCCAGCAGCTTAGCGACAGGGGACGAGCAGTACTTC. This chain joins TRBV11-2 and TRBJ2-7; 8 nucleotides line up with TRBD1. This CDR3 comprises 13 residues. Germline CDR1 SGHAT, CDR2 FQNNGV. V shed 1 base, J shed 5 bases, and the junction held 1 base outside the gene matches.

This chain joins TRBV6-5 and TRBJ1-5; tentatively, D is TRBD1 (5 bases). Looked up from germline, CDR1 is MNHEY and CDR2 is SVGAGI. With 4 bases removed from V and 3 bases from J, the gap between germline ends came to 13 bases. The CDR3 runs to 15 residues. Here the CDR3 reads CASSSKQGVNQPQHF. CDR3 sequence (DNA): TGTGCCAGCAGTTCAAAGCAAGGGGTCAATCAGCCCCAGCATTTT.

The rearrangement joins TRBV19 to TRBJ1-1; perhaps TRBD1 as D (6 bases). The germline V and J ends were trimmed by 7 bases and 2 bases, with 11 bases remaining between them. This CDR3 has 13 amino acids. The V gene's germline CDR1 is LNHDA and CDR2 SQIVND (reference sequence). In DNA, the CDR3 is TGTGCCAGTACCTCGACAGGAAACACTGAAGCTTTCTTT. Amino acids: CASTSTGNTEAFF. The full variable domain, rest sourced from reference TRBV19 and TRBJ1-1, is DGGITQSPKYLFRKEGQNVTLSCEQNLNHDAMYWYRQDPGQGLRLIYYSQIVNDFQKGDIAEGYSVSREKKESFPLTVTSAQKNPTAFYLCASTSTGNTEAFFGQGTRLTVV.

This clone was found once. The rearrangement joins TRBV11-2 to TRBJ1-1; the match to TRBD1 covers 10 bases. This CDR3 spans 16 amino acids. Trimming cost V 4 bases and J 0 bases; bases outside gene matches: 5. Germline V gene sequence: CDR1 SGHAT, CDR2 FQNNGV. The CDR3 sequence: CASSSGQGVMNTEAFF. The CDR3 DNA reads TGTGCCAGCAGCTCAGGACAGGGGGTAATGAACACTGAAGCTTTCTTT.

CDR3 loop: CASSHGGFSDEQYF. In nucleotides, the CDR3 is TGCGCCAGCAGCCACGGGGGTTTTAGCGACGAGCAGTACTTC. The V gene is TRBV4-1, the J gene TRBJ2-7, with a possible D match to TRBD2 (6 bases). The V end lost 3 bases, the J end lost 5 bases, and 14 bases lay between the germline ends. There are 14 residues in the CDR3. Germline V lookup: CDR1 MGHRA, CDR2 YSYEKL.

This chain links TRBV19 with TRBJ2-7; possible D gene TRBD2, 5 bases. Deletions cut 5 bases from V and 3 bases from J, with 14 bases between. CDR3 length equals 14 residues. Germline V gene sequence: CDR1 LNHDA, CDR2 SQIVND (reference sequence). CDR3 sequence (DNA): TGTGCCAGTAGTCTAGCTGACAATTTCTACGAGCAGTACTTC. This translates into CASSLADNFYEQYF.

CDR3 DNA sequence: TGTGCCAGCAGCAGAGGGACTCCGTCATCAGGGGAGACCCAGTACTTC. Translation: CASSRGTPSSGETQYF. V is TRBV7-9 and J is TRBJ2-5; D possibly corresponds to TRBD2 (6 bases). The V gene's germline CDR1 is SEHNR and CDR2 FQNEAQ (reference sequence). This CDR3 is built from 16 residues. Trimming cost V 5 bases and J 5 bases, with 21 bases left between them. Variable domain in full (rest from reference TRBV7-9 and TRBJ2-5): DTGVSQNPRHKITKRGQNVTFRCDPISEHNRLYWYRQTLGQGPEFLTYFQNEAQLEKSRLLSDRFSAERPKGSFSTLEIQRTEQGDSAMYLCASSRGTPSSGETQYFGPGTRLLVL.

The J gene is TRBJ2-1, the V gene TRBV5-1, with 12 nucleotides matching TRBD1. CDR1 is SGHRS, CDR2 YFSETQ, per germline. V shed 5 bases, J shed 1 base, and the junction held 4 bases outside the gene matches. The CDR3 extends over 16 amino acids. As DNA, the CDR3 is TGCGCCAGCAGGCCGGGACAGGGGGCGTCCTACAATGAGCAGTTCTTC. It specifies CASRPGQGASYNEQFF.